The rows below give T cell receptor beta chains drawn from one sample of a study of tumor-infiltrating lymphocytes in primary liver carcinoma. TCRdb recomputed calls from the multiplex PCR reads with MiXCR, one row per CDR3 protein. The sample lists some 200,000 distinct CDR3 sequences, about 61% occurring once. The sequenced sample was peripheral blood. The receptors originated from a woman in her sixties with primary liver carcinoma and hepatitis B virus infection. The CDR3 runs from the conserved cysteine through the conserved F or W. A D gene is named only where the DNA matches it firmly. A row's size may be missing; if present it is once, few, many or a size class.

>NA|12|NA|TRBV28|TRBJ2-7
TGTGCCAGCAGTCAACTCGGGGTCGAGCAGTACTTC
CASSQLGVEQYF
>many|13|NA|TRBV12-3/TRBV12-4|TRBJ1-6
TGTGCCAGCAGTTTTCGACCTAATTCACCCCTCCACTTT
CASSFRPNSPLHF
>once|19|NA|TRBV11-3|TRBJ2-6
TGTGCCAGCAGCTTTCAAGGAGCGCTTCATGACTCCGGGGCCAACGTCCTGACTTTC
CASSFQGALHDSGANVLTF
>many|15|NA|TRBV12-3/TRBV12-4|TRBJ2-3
TGTGCCAGCAGTTTAAGGCAGGGGAGTACAGATACGCAGTATTTT
CASSLRQGSTDTQYF
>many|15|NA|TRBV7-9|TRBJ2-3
TGTGCCAGCAGCTTTCGGGTTAGCGACACAGATACGCAGTATTTT
CASSFRVSDTDTQYF
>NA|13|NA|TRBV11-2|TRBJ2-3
TGTGCCGGCAATCGGAGTAACGCAGATACGCAGTATTTT
CAGNRSNADTQYF
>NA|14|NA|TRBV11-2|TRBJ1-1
TGTACCAGCAGCTTAGGAGACAGGAGTACTGAAGCTTTCTTT
CTSSLGDRSTEAFF
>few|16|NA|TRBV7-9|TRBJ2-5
TGTGCCAGCAGCTCCTTATTCGGCGGAGTCCAAGAGACCCAGTACTTC
CASSSLFGGVQETQYF
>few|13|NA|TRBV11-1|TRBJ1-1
TGTGCCAGCAGCTTAGGAGTTACGGACGAAGCTTTCTTT
CASSLGVTDEAFF
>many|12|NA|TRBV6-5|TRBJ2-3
TGTGCCAGCAGAGATACCACAGATACGCAGTATTTT
CASRDTTDTQYF
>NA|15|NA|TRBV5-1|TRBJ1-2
TGCGCCAGCAGCTGGGGCCGGGGACCTAACTATGGCTACACCTTC
CASSWGRGPNYGYTF
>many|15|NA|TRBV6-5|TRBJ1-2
TGTGCCAGCGGAATCGGACGGCGGAATGGCTATGGCTACACCTTC
CASGIGRRNGYGYTF
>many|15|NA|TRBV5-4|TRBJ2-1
TGTGCCAGCAGCAAGACGTGGTCCGACTACAATGAGCAGTTCTTC
CASSKTWSDYNEQFF
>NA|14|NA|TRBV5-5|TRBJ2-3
TGTGTCAGCAGCCCGTCGACTAGCACAGATACGCAGTATTTT
CVSSPSTSTDTQYF
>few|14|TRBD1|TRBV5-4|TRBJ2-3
TGTGCCAGCAGCCCGGGACAGGGCACAGATACGCAGTATTTT
CASSPGQGTDTQYF
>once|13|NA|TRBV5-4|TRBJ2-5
TGTGCCAACAGACGGGCAGTTCAAGAGACCCAGTACTTC
CANRRAVQETQYF
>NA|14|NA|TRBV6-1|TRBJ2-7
TGTGCCAGCAGAACTAGCTGGAGTAGCTACGAGCAGTACTTC
CASRTSWSSYEQYF
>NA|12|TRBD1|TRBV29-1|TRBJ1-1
TGCAGCGTTGCCCAGGGGGACGCTGAAGCTCTCTTT
CSVAQGDAEALF
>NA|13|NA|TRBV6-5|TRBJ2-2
TGTGCCAGCAGTTACCAGGACACCGGGGAGCTGTTTTTT
CASSYQDTGELFF
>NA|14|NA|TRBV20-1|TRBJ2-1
TGCAGTGCCAGTCGGGGGGCCTTCGACAATGAGCAGTTCTTC
CSASRGAFDNEQFF
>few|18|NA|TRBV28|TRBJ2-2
TGTGCCAGCAGTTTACCCGCTATGTTTGGTGGGAACACCGGGGAGCTGTTTTTT
CASSLPAMFGGNTGELFF
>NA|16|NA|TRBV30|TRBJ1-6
TGTGCCTGGAGTGTACTTGTCGGAGACGGAGGTTCACCCCTCCACTTT
CAWSVLVGDGGSPLHF
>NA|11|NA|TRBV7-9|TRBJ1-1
TGTGCCAGCAGTTCAGGGACGACGCCTTTCTTT
CASSSGTTPFF
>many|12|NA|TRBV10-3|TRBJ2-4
TGTGCCATCAGTGAAGCCAAAAACATTCAGTACTTC
CAISEAKNIQYF
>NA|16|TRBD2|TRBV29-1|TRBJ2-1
TGCAGCGTCGCAGACCCCACTAGCGAACTATACAGTGTGCAGTTCTTC
CSVADPTSELYSVQFF
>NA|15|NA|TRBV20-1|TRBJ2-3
TGCAGTGCTAGAGATCTGAGGGCTATCACAGATACGCAGTATTTT
CSARDLRAITDTQYF
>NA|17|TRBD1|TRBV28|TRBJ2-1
TGTGCCAGCAGTGCCAACCTCGGACAGGTTTCCAACAATGAGCAGTTCTTC
CASSANLGQVSNNEQFF
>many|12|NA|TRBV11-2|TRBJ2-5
TGTGCCAGCAGCTTAGGTCTGGAGACCCAGTACTTC
CASSLGLETQYF
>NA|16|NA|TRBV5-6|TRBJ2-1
TGTGCCAACAGCTTGGACTCCGGGACAAATTACAATGAGCAGTTCTTC
CANSLDSGTNYNEQFF
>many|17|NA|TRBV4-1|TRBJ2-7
TGCGCCAGCAGCCAAGGAGATCGAAGACACGGCTCCTACGAGCAGTACTTC
CASSQGDRRHGSYEQYF
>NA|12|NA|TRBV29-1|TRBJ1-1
TGCAGCGTTATATTGTGGGACACTGAAGGTTTCTTT
CSVILWDTEGFF
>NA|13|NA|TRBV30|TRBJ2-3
TGTGCCTGGAGTACAGGGTACCCAGATACGCAGTATTTT
CAWSTGYPDTQYF
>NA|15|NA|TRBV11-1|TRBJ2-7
TGTACCAGCAGCTTAAGGACACGTGGAAGCTACGAGCAGTACTTC
CTSSLRTRGSYEQYF
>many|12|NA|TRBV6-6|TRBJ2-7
TGTGCCAGCAGTTACTCCTCTTACGAGCAGTACTTC
CASSYSSYEQYF
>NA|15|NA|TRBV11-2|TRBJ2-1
TGTGTCAGCAGCTTGGCAGCGGTTGCCCCGGGTGAGCAGTTCTTC
CVSSLAAVAPGEQFF
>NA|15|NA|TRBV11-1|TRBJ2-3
TGTGCCAGCAACCCCCGACCGGGGGACTCAGATACGCAGTATTTT
CASNPRPGDSDTQYF
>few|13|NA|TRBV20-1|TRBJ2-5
TGCAGTGCTCAGGGCCCTATGGGGGAGACCCAGTACTTC
CSAQGPMGETQYF
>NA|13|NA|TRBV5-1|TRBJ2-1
TGCGCCAGCAGGTTTCAGGCGGAAAATGAGCAGTTCTTC
CASRFQAENEQFF
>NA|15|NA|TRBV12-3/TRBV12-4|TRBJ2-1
TGTGCCAGCAGTTCCAGGGATCCGACACAAAATGAGCAGTTCTTC
CASSSRDPTQNEQFF
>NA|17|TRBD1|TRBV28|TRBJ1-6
TGTACCAGCAGTTTGGACAGGATATTGTCCTATAATTCACCCCTCCACTTT
CTSSLDRILSYNSPLHF
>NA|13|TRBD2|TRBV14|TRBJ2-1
TGTGCCAGCAGCCGTGGACTAGCGGTAAAGCAGTTCTTC
CASSRGLAVKQFF
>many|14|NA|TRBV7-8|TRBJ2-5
TGTGCCAGCAGTTTGGTGGGGCGGCAAGAGACCCAGTACTTC
CASSLVGRQETQYF
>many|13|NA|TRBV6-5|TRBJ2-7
TGTGCCAGCAGCCGCCCTCAGGGGAGCGAGCAGTACTTC
CASSRPQGSEQYF
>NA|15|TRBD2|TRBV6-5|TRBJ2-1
TGTACCAGCAGTTACTCGGCTAGCGGGAGTAATGAGCAGTTCTTC
CTSSYSASGSNEQFF
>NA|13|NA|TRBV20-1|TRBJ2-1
TGCAGTGCTCCCCCATTTCGAGACAATGAGCAGTTCTTC
CSAPPFRDNEQFF
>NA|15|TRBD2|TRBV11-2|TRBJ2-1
TGTGCCAGCAACTTCCGGGAGGGGGGCCATAATGAGCAGTTCTTC
CASNFREGGHNEQFF
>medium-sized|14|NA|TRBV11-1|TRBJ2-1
TGTGCCAGCAGCCCCGACTACGGGAACAATGAGCAGTTCTTC
CASSPDYGNNEQFF
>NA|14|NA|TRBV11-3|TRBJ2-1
TGTGCCAGCAGCCGGCTGAATGCGGTAGAGCCGCAGTTCTTC
CASSRLNAVEPQFF
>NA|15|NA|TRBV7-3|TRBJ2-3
TGTGCCAACAGCTTAACGTTTTTAGCGGCAGATATGCAGTATTTT
CANSLTFLAADMQYF
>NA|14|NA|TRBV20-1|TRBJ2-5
TGCAGTGCTTTGGCCCTACAGGGTGGAGAGACCCAGTACTTC
CSALALQGGETQYF
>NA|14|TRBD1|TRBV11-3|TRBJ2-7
TGTGCCTGCGGGCAGCCGAGACAGGGGTACGAGCAGTACTTC
CACGQPRQGYEQYF
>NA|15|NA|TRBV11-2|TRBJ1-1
TGTGCTAGCAGCATACCGGGTATGGCGAACACTGAAGCTTTCTTT
CASSIPGMANTEAFF
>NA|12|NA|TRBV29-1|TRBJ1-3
TGCAGCGTCGGCGGACATGGAAACACCACATATTTT
CSVGGHGNTTYF